The 22 T cell receptor beta chains below all came from one sample that was sequenced in a study of vaccination effects on CD4 cells after COVID-19. Some clones are missing from TCRdb's copy, which holds only in-frame ones; the method was immunoSEQ multiplex PCR. The sample has around 65,000 clones, 60% to 75% seen once. Antigens for these TCRs are unknown. Before sequencing took place, the ViraFEST assay used viral peptide pools to expand antigen-specific CD4+ T cells. Cultured cells yielded isolated CD4+ T cells after 10 days. BNT162b2 vaccine or mRNA-1273 vaccine was given to participants in two doses. The sample in question was CD4+ T cells from PBMCs cultured with HCoV-229E spike peptides, obtained after COVID-19 vaccination. These receptors originate from a human donor who received a COVID-19 vaccine.

This sequence joins TRBV2 and TRBJ2-3, with D perhaps TRBD1 or TRBD2 (5 bases each). CDR1 SNHLY and CDR2 FYNNEI come from the germline V gene. The CDR3 covers 13 residues. Trimming removed 6 bases from V and 4 bases from J, with 11 bases in between. The CDR3 DNA sequence: TGTGCCAGCAGGGGGACCCTTGCAGATACGCAGTATTTT. Protein: CASRGTLADTQYF.

The V call is TRBV11-2, the J call TRBJ2-5; D remains unclear. The germline gives CDR1 SGHAT, CDR2 FQNNGV. The germline V and J ends were trimmed by 7 bases and 4 bases, with 7 bases remaining between them. The CDR3 covers 11 residues. In DNA, the CDR3 is TGTGCCAGCACCTTCAGAGAGACCCAGTACTTC. Amino acid sequence: CASTFRETQYF.

The rearrangement joins TRBV9 to TRBJ1-5, with 9 bases fitting TRBD1. CDR3 length equals 14 residues. Germline V lookup: CDR1 SGDLS, CDR2 YYNGEE. Losses at the gene ends were 4 bases for V and 6 bases for J; bases not matched to a gene: 5. For the CDR3, the DNA is TGTGCCAGCAGCCGAACAGGGGGCAGTCAGCCCCAGCATTTT. Translated, it gives CASSRTGGSQPQHF.

The chain is built from TRBV5-1 and TRBJ1-2; D unresolved. Germline V gene lookup returns CDR1 SGHRS and CDR2 YFSETQ. Trimming took off 0 bases at V and 3 bases at J, with 9 bases between the two ends. CDR3 length equals 14 residues. The CDR3 region is CASSLAPGDYGYTF. The CDR3 DNA reads TGCGCCAGCAGCTTGGCCCCGGGTGACTATGGCTACACCTTC.

This chain links TRBV19 with TRBJ2-1, with 7 bases lining up with TRBD1. Per the germline V gene, CDR1 is LNHDA and CDR2 is SQIVND (reference sequence). This CDR3 is built from 13 residues. With V trimmed by 3 bases and J by 10 bases, 6 bases remained unmatched. CDR3 nucleotide sequence: TGTGCCAGTAGTATGGGACAGCCTGGGGAGCAGTTCTTC. Residues: CASSMGQPGEQFF. Based on the CDR3 plus reference TRBV19 and TRBJ2-1, the full variable domain is DGGITQSPKYLFRKEGQNVTLSCEQNLNHDAMYWYRQDPGQGLRLIYYSQIVNDFQKGDIAEGYSVSREKKESFPLTVTSAQKNPTAFYLCASSMGQPGEQFFGPGTRLTVL.

The chain links TRBV30 to TRBJ1-2; D perhaps matches TRBD1 (5 bases). The germline gives CDR1 GTSNPN, CDR2 SVGIG (reference sequence). The CDR3 is 13 amino acids. The V gene lost 5 bases and the J gene lost 7 bases, with 17 bases spanning the gap. The CDR3 is CAWEIQGLVGYTF. CDR3 in DNA: TGTGCCTGGGAGATTCAGGGTCTCGTTGGCTACACCTTC.

This clone was detected only a few times. The chain combines TRBV18 with TRBJ2-1; D gene unclear. Germline lookup yields CDR1 KGHSH and CDR2 LQKENI. This CDR3 is 18 amino acids long. Trimming cost V 3 bases and J 6 bases, with 24 bases left between them. As DNA, the CDR3 is TGTGCCAGCTCACCCATCCGGGCGGAAACCTATAATCTCAATGAGCAGTTCTTC. The encoded protein is CASSPIRAETYNLNEQFF.

In this sample, this clone turned up once. The chain combines TRBV9 with TRBJ1-1; D might be TRBD1 (5 bases). The CDR3 extends over 14 amino acids. Per the germline V gene, CDR1 is SGDLS and CDR2 is YYNGEE. Trimming shortened V by 3 bases and J by 1 base, and 10 bases separated the two germline ends. The CDR3 spells CASSAHQGNTEAFF. CDR3 nucleotides: TGTGCCAGCAGCGCCCACCAGGGGAACACTGAAGCTTTCTTT.

This chain uses TRBV7-7 with TRBJ2-5; 7 positions agree with TRBD1. V dropped 3 bases and J dropped 1; count of bases not matched to a gene: 8. Germline CDR1 reads SSHAT; CDR2 reads FNYEAQ (reference sequence). This CDR3 is 16 amino acids long. In nucleotides, the CDR3 is TGTGCCAGCAGCTTCGAGGGGACAGTGACCCAAGAGACCCAGTACTTC. Translation: CASSFEGTVTQETQYF.

This rearrangement joins TRBV9 to TRBJ2-3; no firm D call. Germline CDR1 SGDLS, CDR2 YYNGEE. V was shortened by 0 bases and J by 6 bases, with 2 bases between the two germline ends. This CDR3 spans 11 amino acids. The CDR3 sequence: CASSVGDTQYF. The CDR3 DNA is TGTGCCAGCAGCGTAGGTGATACGCAGTATTTT.

This clone was detected a few times. The chain carries TRBV5-1 and TRBJ1-5, with D tentatively TRBD1 (5 bases). The germline CDR1 and CDR2 sequences are SGHRS and YFSETQ. V was shortened by 4 bases and J by 7 bases, with 15 bases between the two germline ends. This CDR3 is built from 14 residues. CDR3 residues: CASSPQVGGQPQHF. Written as DNA, the CDR3 is TGCGCCAGCAGCCCCCAGGTGGGGGGGCAGCCCCAGCATTTT.

The genes are TRBV28 and TRBJ1-4, with D perhaps TRBD1 (5 bases). This CDR3 comprises 14 residues. CDR1 and CDR2 (germline): MDHEN, SYDVKM. The V and J ends lost 3 bases and 8 bases respectively, with 13 bases between them. As DNA, the CDR3 is TGTGCCAGCAGTTTTCCGGGGCGTAAAGAAAAACTGTTTTTT. This encodes CASSFPGRKEKLFF.

This rearrangement joins TRBV25-1 to TRBJ2-5; TRBD1 matches at 7 bases. Trimming at V came to 5 bases and at J to 5 bases, leaving 11 bases not matched to a gene. Germline V gene data show CDR1 as MGHDK and CDR2 as SYGVNS. The CDR3 totals 15 residues. The CDR3 protein is CASSPTQGSGETQYF. DNA for the CDR3: TGTGCCAGCAGTCCAACACAGGGGTCGGGGGAGACCCAGTACTTC.

The chain links TRBV19 to TRBJ2-7; a weak D match, TRBD1 (6 bases). V was pared by 5 bases and J by 3 bases, with 20 bases between. The germline gives CDR1 LNHDA, CDR2 SQIVND (reference sequence). The CDR3 totals 16 residues. The CDR3 sequence is CASSDKQGFTSYEQYV. The CDR3 region has the DNA TGTGCCAGTAGTGATAAACAGGGTTTCACTAGCTACGAGCAGTACGTC.

The genes are TRBV7-8 and TRBJ1-5; 8 bases agree with TRBD1. The CDR3 runs to 16 residues. The germline V gene encodes CDR1 SGHVS and CDR2 FQNEAQ. The J segment lost 6 bases and the V segment lost 1 base, leaving 8 bases of the junction unmatched. DNA for the CDR3: TGTGCCAGCAGCTTAGGGGTCACAGGGGGTGGTCAGCCCCAGCATTTT. The encoded protein is CASSLGVTGGGQPQHF.

V and J are TRBV6-1 and TRBJ1-4; TRBD1 aligns across 7 bases. Germline CDR1 is MNHNS and CDR2 is SASEGT. V trimming: 3 bases; J trimming: 3 bases; junction bases outside the gene matches: 4. The CDR3 runs to 15 residues. The CDR3 DNA is TGTGCCAGCAGTGAGGGGCAGGGGGCTAATGAAAAACTGTTTTTT. It translates to CASSEGQGANEKLFF.

This chain uses TRBV30 with TRBJ2-5; D possibly matches TRBD1 or TRBD2 (5 bases each). The CDR3 extends over 15 amino acids. V was trimmed by 2 bases and J by 1 base, leaving 14 bases between them. Germline values: CDR1 GTSNPN, CDR2 SVGIG (reference sequence). CDR3 protein: CAWSPWDEGQETQYF. DNA of the CDR3: TGTGCCTGGAGTCCCTGGGACGAGGGCCAAGAGACCCAGTACTTC.

This chain joins TRBV27 and TRBJ2-7; D possibly matches TRBD1 or TRBD2 (5 bases each). Between the trimmed V and J ends, which lost 4 bases and 6 bases, there was a span of 22 bases. Germline V gene sequence: CDR1 MNHEY, CDR2 SMNVEV (reference sequence). This CDR3 spans 16 amino acids. The CDR3 sequence is CASSSLTRGWWSEQYV. The CDR3, as DNA: TGTGCCAGCAGTTCACTAACCCGGGGCTGGTGGTCCGAGCAGTACGTC.

On this clone itself: One end of the junction does not line up with germline, which may come from a read error. The gene calls are TRBV2 and TRBJ2-2; D remains unclear. The CDR3 extends over 13 amino acids. CDR1 and CDR2 (germline): SNHLY, FYNNEI. CDR3 protein: CASSEENTGELFF. In nucleotides, the CDR3 is TGTGCCAGCAGCGAAGAGAACACCGGGGAGCTGTTTTTT.

The chain links TRBV2 to TRBJ1-5; 7 bases align to TRBD1. This CDR3 has 13 amino acids. Germline trimming cut 9 bases from V and 6 bases from J; bases unmatched to any gene: 8. In germline, CDR1 is SNHLY, CDR2 FYNNEI. CDR3 DNA sequence: TGTGCCAGTCAAACAGGGGTCTTTCAGCCCCAGCATTTT. This gives the protein CASQTGVFQPQHF.

CDR3 bases: TGCGCCAGCAGCCAAGATGGGAGGGCAACAGATACGCAGTATTTT. Protein product: CASSQDGRATDTQYF. This sequence joins TRBV4-1 and TRBJ2-3; 7 nucleotides agree with TRBD2. V was pared by 0 bases and J by 3 bases, with 3 bases of the junction left unmatched. The CDR3 is 15 amino acids. The germline V gene encodes CDR1 MGHRA and CDR2 YSYEKL.

J is TRBJ1-2 and V is TRBV10-2; 7 bases match TRBD1. The V and J ends lost 4 bases and 8 bases, in that order; junction bases with no gene match: 7. The CDR3 runs 13 residues. Looked up from germline, CDR1 is WSHSY and CDR2 is SAAADI. The CDR3 sequence: CASSAGQVSGYTF. The CDR3, as DNA: TGCGCCAGCAGTGCAGGACAGGTTAGCGGCTACACCTTC.